The 18 T cell receptor beta chains listed next were all sequenced from one sample in a study of cytomegalovirus exposure and HLA in healthy donors. Sequenced by immunoSEQ multiplex PCR; TCRdb stores in-frame clones only, minus some. The sample comprises 250,000 to 400,000 clones, approximately 90% of which are singletons, and 0.95% to 1.5% rests with the top ten. The sample consisted of PBMCs. All receptors derive from a woman in her twenties or thirties in good health and CMV-seropositive.

This rearrangement joins TRBV29-1 to TRBJ2-1; 8 bases line up with TRBD2. The CDR3 extends over 15 amino acids. Germline trimming cut 4 bases from V and 4 bases from J; bases unmatched to any gene: 9. Germline CDR1 reads SQVTM; CDR2 reads ANQGSEA. The CDR3 nucleotides are TGCAGCGTTGCCAGCGGGAGTGTACTTTACAATGAGCAGTTCTTC. Translation: CSVASGSVLYNEQFF.

This clone was counted a single time. The chain recombines TRBV5-1 with TRBJ2-3; the match to TRBD2 covers 12 bases. Germline-derived CDR1 and CDR2 are SGHRS and YFSETQ. Trimming removed 4 bases from V and 7 bases from J; junction bases left unmatched: 7. The CDR3 covers 15 residues. This CDR3 is CASSGRLAGVHTQYF. CDR3 sequence (DNA): TGCGCCAGCAGCGGCCGACTAGCGGGAGTACATACGCAGTATTTT.

This sequence joins TRBV29-1 and TRBJ2-5, with a weak D call TRBD1 (6 bases). Germline CDR1 SQVTM, CDR2 ANQGSEA. V was trimmed by 7 bases and J by 1 base, leaving 10 bases between them. There are 12 residues in the CDR3. The CDR3 DNA reads TGCAGCGATGGACAGCCCCAAGAGACCCAGTACTTC. It specifies CSDGQPQETQYF.

V and J are TRBV29-1 and TRBJ1-4, with D possibly being TRBD1 (6 bases). Germline V gives CDR1 SQVTM, CDR2 ANQGSEA. There are 17 residues in the CDR3. V was shortened by 0 bases and J by 6 bases, with 20 bases between the two germline ends. CDR3 DNA sequence: TGCAGCGTTGAAGATCAGGGGACATATAGTGGGGATGAAAAACTGTTTTTT. This gives the protein CSVEDQGTYSGDEKLFF.

The chain joins TRBV7-6 to TRBJ2-7; 12 bases fit TRBD2. The CDR3 is 17 amino acids. Germline lookup yields CDR1 SGHVS and CDR2 FNYEAQ. V gave up 1 base and J gave up 2 bases; unmatched junction bases: 6. CDR3 region: CASSLGLAGEKAYEQYF. The CDR3 DNA follows: TGTGCCAGCAGCTTAGGACTAGCGGGAGAAAAGGCCTACGAGCAGTACTTC.

The chain has TRBV5-1 and TRBJ2-1, with a weak D call TRBD1 (6 bases). Germline V lookup: CDR1 SGHRS, CDR2 YFSETQ. The CDR3 length is 13 residues. Trimming stripped 0 bases from V and 8 bases from J, with 9 bases between. Here the CDR3 reads CASSLADSDEQFF. CDR3 nucleotides: TGCGCCAGCAGCTTGGCGGACAGCGATGAGCAGTTCTTC.

The V gene is TRBV7-9, the J gene TRBJ1-2, with D possibly being TRBD1 (5 bases). The CDR3 length is 14 residues. V gave up 2 bases and J gave up 8 bases, with 15 bases separating them. CDR1 and CDR2 from the germline V gene are SEHNR and FQNEAQ (reference sequence). Written as DNA, the CDR3 is TGTGCCAGCAGCTTACCTCAGGGTTCGAGCGGCTACACCTTC. Translated: CASSLPQGSSGYTF.

Remarks on this clone: The sample contains more than one DNA sequence encoding this CDR3. The chain recombines TRBV5-1 with TRBJ2-7; D is ambiguous. Trimming stripped 0 bases from V and 4 bases from J, with 5 bases between. The germline gives CDR1 SGHRS, CDR2 YFSETQ. This CDR3 is 12 amino acids long. The CDR3 loop reads CASSLDGYEQYF. The CDR3 DNA sequence: TGCGCCAGCAGCTTGGATGGGTACGAGCAGTACTTC.

This chain connects TRBV12-5 to TRBJ1-1; D is uncertain. Deletions cut 8 bases from V and 0 bases from J, with 4 bases between. Germline V lookup: CDR1 LGHNT, CDR2 FRNRAP. This CDR3 is 11 amino acids long. CDR3 amino acids: CASSVNTEAFF. The CDR3 bases are TGTGCTAGTTCGGTGAACACTGAAGCTTTCTTT.

The genes are TRBV7-9 and TRBJ1-1, with 7 bases fitting TRBD1. CDR3 length: 13 residues. Per the germline V gene, CDR1 is SEHNR and CDR2 is FQNEAQ (reference sequence). After removal of 1 base from V and 10 bases from J, the junction contained 6 bases not matched to a gene. The CDR3 here is CASSLVSAGGAFF. CDR3 nucleotides: TGTGCCAGCAGCTTAGTTAGTGCAGGGGGAGCTTTCTTT.

V gene TRBV15 combines with J gene TRBJ2-1; the match to TRBD2 covers 8 bases. The germline gives CDR1 LNHNV, CDR2 YYDKDF (reference sequence). V dropped 3 bases and J dropped 14; count of bases not matched to a gene: 3. The CDR3 length is 11 residues. The CDR3 reads CATSSSGTKFF. As DNA, the CDR3 is TGTGCCACCAGCAGTAGCGGGACCAAGTTCTTC.

This clone has more than one count but fewer than ten. This sequence joins TRBV20-1 and TRBJ1-3; D is undetermined. This CDR3 has 10 amino acids. V was cut by 6 bases and J by 4 bases, with 4 bases left in between. Per germline, CDR1 DFQATT and CDR2 SNEGSKA (reference sequence). CDR3 amino acids: CSALGNTIYF. DNA of the CDR3: TGCAGTGCCTTAGGAAACACCATATATTTT.

The chain recombines TRBV11-2 with TRBJ2-7, with TRBD2 matching 9 bases. Germline values: CDR1 SGHAT, CDR2 FQNNGV. The CDR3 consists of 17 residues. Losses at the gene ends were 5 bases for V and 2 bases for J; bases not matched to a gene: 13. CDR3 DNA sequence: TGTGCCAGCAGCAACCGCCCGGGACTAGCTGGGGCCTACGAGCAGTACTTC. Translating it yields CASSNRPGLAGAYEQYF.

This clone was seen just once. This sequence joins TRBV28 and TRBJ2-7; D might be TRBD1 or TRBD2, each matching 5 bases. Germline CDR1 is MDHEN and CDR2 is SYDVKM. The CDR3 sequence is 14 residues long. V was trimmed by 3 bases and J by 0 bases, leaving 9 bases between them. The CDR3 nucleotides are TGTGCCAGCAGTTTCCGGGACGGCTCCTACGAGCAGTACTTC. Translated: CASSFRDGSYEQYF.

The V call is TRBV28, the J call TRBJ2-2; 7 nucleotides align to TRBD1. J gave up 3 bases and V 5 bases, and 6 bases lay outside the gene matches. The CDR3 contains 15 residues. CDR1 and CDR2 from the germline V gene are MDHEN and SYDVKM. The CDR3 coding sequence is TGTGCCAGCAGTACTTCCGGGACAGACACCGGGGAGCTGTTTTTT. It yields the protein CASSTSGTDTGELFF.

In this sample, this clone turned up a few times. The V call is TRBV5-1, the J call TRBJ1-2, with D possibly matching TRBD1 (5 bases). The CDR3 is 16 residues long. Trimming removed 4 bases at V and 0 bases at J, with 16 bases between. Per germline, CDR1 SGHRS and CDR2 YFSETQ. The CDR3 sequence is CASSPGPGPSNYGYTF. The CDR3 bases are TGCGCCAGCAGCCCGGGACCGGGACCTTCTAACTATGGCTACACCTTC.

The chain combines TRBV28 with TRBJ2-7; D remains unclear. CDR1 and CDR2 from the germline V gene are MDHEN and SYDVKM. The CDR3 is 13 amino acids. Trimming pared 1 base from V and 1 base from J, leaving 5 bases between. The CDR3 spells CASSLYRSYEQYF. The CDR3 region has the DNA TGTGCCAGCAGTTTATACAGATCCTACGAGCAGTACTTC.

The rearrangement joins TRBV2 to TRBJ1-5, with D possibly matching TRBD1 (5 bases). CDR1 is SNHLY and CDR2 is FYNNEI in the germline V gene. Trimming stripped 7 bases from V and 11 bases from J, with 15 bases between. This CDR3 is built from 12 residues. DNA of the CDR3: TGTGCCAGCAAGGGCAGGGTGAGGTCCCAGCATTTT. Its translation is CASKGRVRSQHF. Complete variable domain (other parts from reference TRBV2 and TRBJ1-5): EPEVTQTPSHQVTQMGQEVILRCVPISNHLYFYWYRQILGQKVEFLVSFYNNEISEKSEIFDDQFSVERPDGSNFTLKIRSTKLEDSAMYFCASKGRVRSQHFGDGTRLSIL.